This TCR beta chain was retrieved from a study of multiple sclerosis patients with progressive multifocal leukoencephalopathy. Study-wide points: Whether JC virus or general immunocompromise explains the findings remained unclear. Most PML patients had lower entropy, suggesting less diverse TRB repertoires. No common TRBV or TRBJ usage or pairing appeared at PML.

Here immunoSEQ multiplex PCR was the method, and the copy in TCRdb shows in-frame clones only, minus some. Here the sample spans under 40,000 clones, 90% to 95% being singletons. Sample time point: before natalizumab initiation. This clone was counted a single time. Its antigen is as yet unknown. V shed 1 base and J shed 4 bases, with 4 bases lying between them. The CDR3 sequence is 11 residues long. Germline V gives CDR1 DFQATT, CDR2 SNEGSKA (reference sequence). Sequenced sample: PBMCs. The chain is built from TRBV20-1 and TRBJ1-2; no firm D call. The receptor comes from a man aged 25-45 years with multiple sclerosis. CDR3 protein: CSARGFYGYTF. Here the CDR3 DNA reads TGCAGTGCTAGAGGCTTCTATGGCTACACCTTC.